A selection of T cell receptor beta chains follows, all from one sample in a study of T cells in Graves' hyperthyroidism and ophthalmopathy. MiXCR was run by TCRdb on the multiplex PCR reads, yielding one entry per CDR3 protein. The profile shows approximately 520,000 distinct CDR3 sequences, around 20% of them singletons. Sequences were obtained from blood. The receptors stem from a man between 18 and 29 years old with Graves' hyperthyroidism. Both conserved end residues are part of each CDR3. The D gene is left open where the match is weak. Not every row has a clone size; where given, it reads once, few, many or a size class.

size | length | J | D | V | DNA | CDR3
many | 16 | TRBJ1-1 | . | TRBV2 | TGTGCCAGCAGGCCAGCCCCCCACCCTAGAGGCACTGAAGCTTTCTTT | CASRPAPHPRGTEAFF
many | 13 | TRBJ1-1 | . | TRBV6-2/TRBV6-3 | TGTGCCAGCAGTTACTTAGGCCCCACTGAAGCTTTCTTT | CASSYLGPTEAFF
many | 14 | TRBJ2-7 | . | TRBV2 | TGTGCCAGCAGTGAATGGGATGGGGTTGCCGAGCAGTACTTC | CASSEWDGVAEQYF
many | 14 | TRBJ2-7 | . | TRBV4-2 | TGTGCCAGCAGCCAAGAGCGACGGTCCTACGAGCAGTACTTC | CASSQERRSYEQYF
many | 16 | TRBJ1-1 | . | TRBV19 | TGTGCCAGTAGTATTTTATCGTTGGGGGAGGACACTGAAGCTTTCTTT | CASSILSLGEDTEAFF
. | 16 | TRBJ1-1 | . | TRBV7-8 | TGTGCCAGCAGCTTTGGGCGTGGACGGCGGTTGGCTGAAGCTTTCTTT | CASSFGRGRRLAEAFF
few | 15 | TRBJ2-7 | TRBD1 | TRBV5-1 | TGCGCCAGCAGCTTGGAGACAGGGGGAACGTACGAGCAGCACTTC | CASSLETGGTYEQHF
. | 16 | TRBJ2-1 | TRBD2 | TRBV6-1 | TGTGCCAGCAGTAAGGGACTAGCGGGCTCATACAATGAGCAGTTCTTC | CASSKGLAGSYNEQFF
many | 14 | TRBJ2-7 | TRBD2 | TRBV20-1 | TGCAGTGCTAGCCTACCGGGACTAGCGGCGGTTGGGTACTTC | CSASLPGLAAVGYF
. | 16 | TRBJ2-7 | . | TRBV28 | TGTGCCAGCAGTTTACCCCGACGGGAGTTCTCCTACGAGCAGTACTTC | CASSLPRREFSYEQYF
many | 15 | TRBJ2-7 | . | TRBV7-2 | TGTGCCAGCAGCCCCCGGGTTAGGTGGGATTACGAGCAGTACTTC | CASSPRVRWDYEQYF
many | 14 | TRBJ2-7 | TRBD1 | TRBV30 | TGTGCCTGGAGTATTGGGACAGGGCTCTACGAGCAGTACTTC | CAWSIGTGLYEQYF
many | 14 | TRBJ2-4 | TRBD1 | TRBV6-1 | TGTGCCAGCAGTGAAGGGACAGGCAAAAACATTCAGTACTTC | CASSEGTGKNIQYF
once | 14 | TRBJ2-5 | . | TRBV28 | TGTGCCAGCAGTTTAATCGGCAGATTGGAGACCCAGTACTTC | CASSLIGRLETQYF
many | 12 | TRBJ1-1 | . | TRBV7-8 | TGTGCCAGCAGCTACGAATACACTGAAGCTTTCTTT | CASSYEYTEAFF
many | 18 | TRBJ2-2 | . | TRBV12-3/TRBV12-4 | TGTGCCAGCAGCCCTGCGCTCCGGGGGCGAATAGTTACCGGGGAGCTGTTTTTT | CASSPALRGRIVTGELFF
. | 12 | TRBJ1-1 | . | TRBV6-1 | TGTGCCAGCAGTGTGGGGGAGTTTGAAGCTTTCTTT | CASSVGEFEAFF
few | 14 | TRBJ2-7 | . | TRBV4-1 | TGCGCCAGCAGCCAACGGGACGTAAGTTGGGAGCAGTACTTC | CASSQRDVSWEQYF
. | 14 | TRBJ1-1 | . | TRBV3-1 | TGTGCCAGCAGCGGTGCCTGGGGGGGTACTGAAGCTTTCTTT | CASSGAWGGTEAFF
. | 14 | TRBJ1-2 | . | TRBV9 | TGTGCCAGCAGCGTATCTATACAGGGCCCTCGCTACACCTTC | CASSVSIQGPRYTF
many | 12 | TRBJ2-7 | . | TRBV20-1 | TGCAGTGCTACGACAGCTCTCTACGAGCAGTACTTC | CSATTALYEQYF
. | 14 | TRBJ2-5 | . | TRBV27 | TGTGCCAGCAGTTTGAGCAGGGGATATGAGACCCAGTACTTC | CASSLSRGYETQYF
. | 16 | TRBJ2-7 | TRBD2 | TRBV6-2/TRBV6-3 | TGTGCCAGCAGTTACGACCAGCGGGGGGCGGCCTACGAGCAGTACTTC | CASSYDQRGAAYEQYF